This T cell receptor (beta chain) was recorded in a study of STAT3 mutations in large granular lymphocyte leukemia. At the level of the study: Immunosuppressive therapy was given to more than half of T-LGLL patients.

With regard to this clone: Its antigen remains unknown.

CDR3 length equals 17 residues. V dropped 4 bases and J dropped 0 bases, with 16 bases sitting between them. Germline V gene sequence: CDR1 MNHNS, CDR2 SASEGT. Only in-frame clones appear in the TCRdb table, and some are missing; sequencing was by immunoSEQ multiplex PCR. The sample consists of over 9,000 clones, 65% to 90% of them appearing once. Points from the study as a whole: Every T-cell large granular lymphocyte leukemia patient had at least one immunodominant TCR beta clonotype.

The sequence derives from a man aged 80 or over with T-cell large granular lymphocyte leukemia. Some clones in this sample may be carry-over from other donors' samples. The V gene is TRBV6-1, the J gene TRBJ1-5; a weak D match, TRBD1 (5 bases). Sequences were obtained from peripheral blood mononuclear cells. CDR3 sequence: CASSGESGLNSNQPQHF. CDR3 bases: TGTGCCAGCAGTGGGGAATCGGGACTCAATAGCAATCAGCCCCAGCATTTT.